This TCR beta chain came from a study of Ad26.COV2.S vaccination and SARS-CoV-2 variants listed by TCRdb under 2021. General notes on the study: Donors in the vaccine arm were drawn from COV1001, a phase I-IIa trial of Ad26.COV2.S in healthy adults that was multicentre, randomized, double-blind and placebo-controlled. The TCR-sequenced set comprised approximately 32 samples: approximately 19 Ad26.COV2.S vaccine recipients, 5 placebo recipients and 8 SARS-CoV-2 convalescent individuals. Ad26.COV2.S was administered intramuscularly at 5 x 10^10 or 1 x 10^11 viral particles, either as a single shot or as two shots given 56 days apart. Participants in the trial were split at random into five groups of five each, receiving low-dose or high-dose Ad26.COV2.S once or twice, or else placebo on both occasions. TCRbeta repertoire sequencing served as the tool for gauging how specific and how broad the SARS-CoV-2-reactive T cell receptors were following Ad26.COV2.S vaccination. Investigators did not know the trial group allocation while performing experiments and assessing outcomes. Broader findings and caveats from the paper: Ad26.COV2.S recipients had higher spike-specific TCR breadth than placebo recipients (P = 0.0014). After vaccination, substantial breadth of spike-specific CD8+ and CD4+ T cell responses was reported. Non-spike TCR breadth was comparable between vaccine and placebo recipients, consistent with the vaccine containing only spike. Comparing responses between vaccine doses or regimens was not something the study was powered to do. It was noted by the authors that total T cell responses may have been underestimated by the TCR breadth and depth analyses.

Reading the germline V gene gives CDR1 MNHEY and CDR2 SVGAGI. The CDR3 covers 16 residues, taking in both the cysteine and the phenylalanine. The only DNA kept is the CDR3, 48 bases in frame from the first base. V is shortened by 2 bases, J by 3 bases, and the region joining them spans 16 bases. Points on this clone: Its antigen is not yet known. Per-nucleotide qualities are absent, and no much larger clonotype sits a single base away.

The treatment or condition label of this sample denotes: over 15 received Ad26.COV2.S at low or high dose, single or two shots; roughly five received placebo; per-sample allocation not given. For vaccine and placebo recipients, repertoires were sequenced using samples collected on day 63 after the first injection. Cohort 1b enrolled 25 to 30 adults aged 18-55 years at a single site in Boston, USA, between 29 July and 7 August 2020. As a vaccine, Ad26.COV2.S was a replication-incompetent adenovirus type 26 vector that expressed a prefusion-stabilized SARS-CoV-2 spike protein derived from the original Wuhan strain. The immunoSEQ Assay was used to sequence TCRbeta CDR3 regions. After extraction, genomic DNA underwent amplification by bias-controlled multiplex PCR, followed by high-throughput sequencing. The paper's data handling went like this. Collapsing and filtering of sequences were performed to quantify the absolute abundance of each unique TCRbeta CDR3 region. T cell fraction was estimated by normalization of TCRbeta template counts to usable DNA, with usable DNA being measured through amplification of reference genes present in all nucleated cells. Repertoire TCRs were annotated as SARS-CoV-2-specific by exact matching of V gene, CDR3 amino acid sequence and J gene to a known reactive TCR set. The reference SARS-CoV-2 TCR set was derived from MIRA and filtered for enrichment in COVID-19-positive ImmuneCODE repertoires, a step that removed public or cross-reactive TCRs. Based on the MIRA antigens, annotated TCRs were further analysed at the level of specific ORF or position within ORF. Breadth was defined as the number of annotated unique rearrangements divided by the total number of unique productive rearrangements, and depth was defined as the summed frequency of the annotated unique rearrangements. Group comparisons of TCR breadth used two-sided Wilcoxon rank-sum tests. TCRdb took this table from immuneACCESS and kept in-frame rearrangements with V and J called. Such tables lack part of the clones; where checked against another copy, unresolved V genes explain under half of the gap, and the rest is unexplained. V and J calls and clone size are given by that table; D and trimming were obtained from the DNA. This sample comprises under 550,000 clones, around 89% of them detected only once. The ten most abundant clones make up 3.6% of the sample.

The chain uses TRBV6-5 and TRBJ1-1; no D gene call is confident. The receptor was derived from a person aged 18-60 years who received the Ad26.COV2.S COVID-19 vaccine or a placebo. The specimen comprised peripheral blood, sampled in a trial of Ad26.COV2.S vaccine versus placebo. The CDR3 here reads CASSYDHPGLYTEAFF. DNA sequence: TGTGCCAGCAGTTACGATCATCCGGGCCTATACACTGAAGCTTTCTTT.